Presented here are 17 T cell receptor beta chains from one specimen sequenced in a study of blood T cells in healthy people across ages. With a J-beta primer mix and a sample-barcoded 5' primer, a second PCR ran about 6 to 11 cycles. A single record per CDR3 protein comes from TCRdb applying MiXCR to the 5' RACE reads. In the table there are about 1.1 million distinct CDR3 sequences, around two fifths of which are singletons. Sample: blood. The receptors shown here come from a man between 18 and 29 years old in good health.

This clonotype was picked up a small number of times. This chain joins TRBV7-2 and TRBJ2-5; TRBD2 matches at 8 bases. CDR1 and CDR2 from the germline V gene are SGHTA and FQGNSA. J lost 0 bases, V lost 3 bases, and 6 bases had no gene match. There are 16 residues in the CDR3. The CDR3 spells CASSLVSGENQETQYF. CDR3 sequence (DNA): TGTGCCAGCAGCTTGGTTAGCGGGGAAAACCAAGAGACCCAGTACTTC.

This chain joins TRBV10-3 and TRBJ1-2; tentatively, D is TRBD1 (6 bases). V dropped 4 bases and J dropped 3 bases, with 12 bases sitting between them. CDR3 length equals 14 residues. Germline CDR1 ENHRY, CDR2 SYGVKD. The CDR3 coding sequence is TGTGCCATCAGTGGCGAAGGGGGGTACTATGGCTACACCTTC. This translates into CAISGEGGYYGYTF.

This clonotype was counted at least ten times. The V gene is TRBV12-3 or TRBV12-4, the J gene TRBJ1-2; 7 nucleotides align to TRBD1. CDR3 size: 14 residues. V shed 6 bases, J shed 4 bases, and the junction held 8 bases outside the gene matches. The CDR3 DNA reads TGTGCCAGCAGAAGACAGGGATTCGCCTATGGCTACACCTTC. Its translation is CASRRQGFAYGYTF.

This chain uses TRBV25-1 with TRBJ1-1; D gene ambiguous. The CDR3 is 11 residues long. The germline V and J ends were trimmed by 4 bases and 11 bases, with 11 bases remaining between them. Germline V gene lookup returns CDR1 MGHDK and CDR2 SYGVNS. The CDR3 DNA reads TGTGCCAGCAGTGGAGTAACGGAGGCTTTCTTT. This encodes CASSGVTEAFF.

A few counts support this clonotype. CDR3: CASSPSWGQSANTQYF. The DNA of the CDR3 is TGTGCCAGCAGTCCTTCCTGGGGACAGAGTGCGAATACGCAGTATTTT. The chain joins TRBV6-2 or TRBV6-3 to TRBJ2-3; TRBD1 aligns across 7 bases. The V and J ends lost 5 bases and 7 bases, in that order; junction bases with no gene match: 15. This CDR3 has 16 amino acids. CDR1 and CDR2 from the germline V gene are MNHEY and SVGEGT.

The genes are TRBV19 and TRBJ2-1; the D gene is possibly TRBD2 (6 bases). The CDR3 length is 13 residues. Per germline, CDR1 LNHDA and CDR2 SQIVND (reference sequence). V gave up 4 bases and J gave up 5 bases, with 9 bases separating them. Written as DNA, the CDR3 is TGTGCCAGTAGTACAAGGACTAACAATGAGCAGTTCTTC. It yields the protein CASSTRTNNEQFF.

This clonotype was counted only a few times. The V and J genes are TRBV9 and TRBJ2-5; 9 bases match TRBD2. The trim removed 3 bases at V and 0 bases at J, leaving 9 bases unmatched. Germline V gives CDR1 SGDLS, CDR2 YYNGEE. The CDR3 consists of 17 residues. Here the CDR3 DNA reads TGTGCCAGCAGCGATACAGGGACTAGCTCATACCAAGAGACCCAGTACTTC. Amino acid sequence: CASSDTGTSSYQETQYF.

The chain has TRBV18 and TRBJ2-7, with D uncertain. The J call is in doubt because the DNA end fits TRBJ2-5 better. The germline CDR1 and CDR2 sequences are KGHSH and LQKENI. The CDR3 covers 15 residues. As DNA, the CDR3 is TGTGCCAGCTCACCACCGACGACGTTCCGCGGGACCCAGTACTTC. Translated, it gives CASSPPTTFRGTQYF.

The chain has TRBV25-1 and TRBJ2-2, with D possibly TRBD2 on 6 matching bases. Germline V CDR1 and CDR2: MGHDK, SYGVNS. V lost 0 bases, J lost 2 bases, and 10 bases lay in between. The CDR3 has 16 amino acids. CDR3 in DNA: TGTGCCAGCAGTGAATATGTGGGGGGAAACACCGGGGAGCTGTTTTTT. Protein product: CASSEYVGGNTGELFF. The whole variable domain, filled in from reference TRBV25-1 and TRBJ2-2, reads EADIYQTPRYLVIGTGKKITLECSQTMGHDKMYWYQQDPGMELHLIHYSYGVNSTEKGDLSSESTVSRIRTEHFPLTLESARPSHTSQYLCASSEYVGGNTGELFFGEGSRLTVL.

About this clonotype: A much larger clone is a single base away; this may be a read error. The CDR3 bases are TGTGCCATCAGTGCCCAGGGTGGGTCCTACAATGAGCAGTACTTC. Residues: CAISAQGGSYNEQYF. The gene calls are TRBV10-3 and TRBJ2-1; the D gene is possibly TRBD1 (5 bases). The DNA end favors TRBJ2-7, so the J call may be wrong. This CDR3 comprises 15 residues. Germline V CDR1 and CDR2: ENHRY, SYGVKD.

This CDR3 reads CSARPQGSHYYGYTF. The DNA of the CDR3 is TGCAGTGCTAGACCGCAGGGCAGCCATTACTATGGCTACACCTTC. The chain uses TRBV20-1 and TRBJ1-2; D possibly corresponds to TRBD1 (5 bases). This CDR3 contains 15 residues. Per the germline V gene, CDR1 is DFQATT and CDR2 is SNEGSKA (reference sequence). The V end was cut by 2 bases, the J end by 3 bases, with 16 bases between.

This clonotype was picked up a small number of times. The chain employs TRBV10-3 and TRBJ2-7; 10 bases line up with TRBD1. V lost 2 bases, J lost 7 bases, and 11 bases stayed unmatched. Germline CDR1 ENHRY, CDR2 SYGVKD. The CDR3 is made up of 16 amino acids. CDR3 residues: CAISEVTGTGVWEQYF. CDR3 bases: TGTGCCATCAGTGAGGTAACCGGGACAGGGGTTTGGGAGCAGTACTTC.

This clonotype was detected only a few times. V usage is TRBV7-9 and J usage is TRBJ2-1; TRBD2 is a possible D gene (5 bases). V gave up 5 bases and J gave up 9 bases, with 20 bases separating them. Germline-derived CDR1 and CDR2 are SEHNR and FQNEAQ (reference sequence). This CDR3 contains 15 residues. CDR3: CASSPSSGSYGEQFF. In nucleotides, the CDR3 is TGTGCCAGCAGCCCCTCGTCGGGGTCCTACGGTGAGCAGTTCTTC.

This chain connects TRBV6-2 or TRBV6-3 to TRBJ1-5, with D possibly being TRBD1 (6 bases). The CDR3 contains 14 residues. Germline CDR1 and CDR2: MNHEY and SVGEGT. Trimming shortened V by 6 bases and J by 14 bases, and 23 bases separated the two germline ends. CDR3 DNA: TGTGCCAGCAGCCCAACCCATTCTACAGGGAAGAAGCATTTT. It yields the protein CASSPTHSTGKKHF.

The chain is built from TRBV9 and TRBJ1-1; D is perhaps TRBD1 (5 bases). The CDR3 covers 14 residues. Trimming left V 3 bases short and J 3 bases short, with 12 bases between. The germline V gene encodes CDR1 SGDLS and CDR2 YYNGEE. CDR3 sequence reads: CASSAGTRDTEAFF. The CDR3 DNA reads as TGTGCCAGCAGCGCCGGGACCAGGGACACTGAAGCTTTCTTT.

V gene TRBV25-1 combines with J gene TRBJ1-2; the match to TRBD1 covers 7 bases. The V gene end was trimmed by 2 bases and the J gene end by 6 bases; junction bases not matched to a gene: 6. Germline V CDR1 and CDR2: MGHDK, SYGVNS. The CDR3 loop spans 14 amino acids. CDR3 sequence: CASSELSGGNGYTF. CDR3 bases: TGTGCCAGCAGTGAACTTTCAGGGGGTAATGGCTACACCTTC.

The sample holds many counts of this clonotype. The chain is built from TRBV7-3 and TRBJ2-7; possibly TRBD1 for D (5 bases). Between the trimmed V and J ends, which lost 5 bases and 4 bases, there was a span of 18 bases. Germline CDR1 is SGHTA and CDR2 is FQGTGA. This CDR3 is built from 15 residues. CDR3 bases: TGTGCCAGCAGCCCCGCGCTAACAGGCATATACGAGCAGTACTTC. Its translation: CASSPALTGIYEQYF.